This T cell receptor beta chain stems from a study of neoadjuvant anti-PD-1 for oral cavity cancer. Overall study context: Patients mostly received three to four biweekly nivolumab doses at 3 mg/kg before surgery. Around day 43, patients without progression received a fourth nivolumab dose before surgery.

Tumor libraries mostly used about 4.5 ug genomic DNA, two replicates each. Assay: immunoSEQ multiplex PCR; the TCRdb copy retains only in-frame clones and omits some. Of some 22,000 clones in the sample, under 30% were seen once. CDR3 length: 17 amino acids. The J segment lost 1 base and the V segment lost 5 bases, leaving 8 bases of the junction unmatched. Germline assignment: CDR1 MGHRA and CDR2 YSYEKL. The time point: after neoadjuvant nivolumab, at surgical resection. Patients were newly diagnosed with stage II-IVA oral cavity squamous cell carcinoma without prior systemic or radiation treatment. The source of this sequence is a person aged 40 to 85 with oral cavity squamous cell carcinoma. The sample here was tumor tissue, taken after nivolumab (anti-PD-1) treatment. The rearrangement joins TRBV4-1 to TRBJ2-3, with 11 nucleotides matching TRBD2. CDR3 DNA: TGCGCCAGCAGCACTCACATTAGCGGGAGGGGCACAGATACGCAGTATTTT. It encodes CASSTHISGRGTDTQYF.